The count of the clone carrying this T cell receptor beta chain is one. Germline V lookup: CDR1 SGDLS, CDR2 YYNGEE. Trimming cost V 0 bases and J 4 bases; bases outside gene matches: 9. There are 16 residues in the CDR3. The data were taken from a study of shared clonotypes between healthy human individuals. Libraries were prepared by immunoSEQ multiplex PCR; TCRdb keeps only in-frame clonotypes and omits some of them. The sample has 1.6 million or so clones, 95% to 97% seen once; the top ten hold 1.2%. The clonotype was recovered from a man aged 30 to 45 in good health. The J gene is TRBJ1-1, the V gene TRBV9; 7 bases are shared with TRBD1. Sequences were obtained from naive CD4+ T cells sorted from blood. Noted subset: CD45RA+ positively selected. As DNA, the CDR3 is TGTGCCAGCAGCGTAGTGACAGGGATGGGGAGCACTGAAGCTTTCTTT. It is translated as CASSVVTGMGSTEAFF.